The clone carrying this TCR beta chain was observed a single time. Its antigen is unknown. PCR used 60 Vbeta primers and 13 Jbeta primers. The table came from immunoSEQ multiplex PCR; TCRdb's copy has only in-frame clones and leaves some out. The sample has roughly 66,000 clones; around 77% are singletons. This record comes from a study of cytomegalovirus exposure and HLA in healthy donors. Study outcomes and limitations: The study flagged fewer than 200 TCR beta chains as cytomegalovirus-associated.

The germline gives CDR1 SGHVS, CDR2 FNYEAQ. The CDR3 is 18 amino acids. Trimming took 2 bases from V and 0 from J; bases not matched to a gene: 10. The source of this sequence is a man between 50 and 59 years old in good health and CMV-seronegative. J is TRBJ2-1 and V is TRBV7-6, with TRBD2 matching 7 bases. Material: PBMCs. Here the CDR3 reads CASSLTSGGRSSYNEQFF. The CDR3 bases are TGTGCCAGCAGCTTAACGAGCGGCGGGAGAAGCTCCTACAATGAGCAGTTCTTC. The full variable domain, in which reference TRBV7-6 and TRBJ2-1 provide the parts outside the CDR3, is GAGVSQSPRYKVTKRGQDVALRCDPISGHVSLYWYRQALGQGPEFLTYFNYEAQQDKSGLPNDRFSAERPEGSISTLTIQRTEQRDSAMYRCASSLTSGGRSSYNEQFFGPGTRLTVL.